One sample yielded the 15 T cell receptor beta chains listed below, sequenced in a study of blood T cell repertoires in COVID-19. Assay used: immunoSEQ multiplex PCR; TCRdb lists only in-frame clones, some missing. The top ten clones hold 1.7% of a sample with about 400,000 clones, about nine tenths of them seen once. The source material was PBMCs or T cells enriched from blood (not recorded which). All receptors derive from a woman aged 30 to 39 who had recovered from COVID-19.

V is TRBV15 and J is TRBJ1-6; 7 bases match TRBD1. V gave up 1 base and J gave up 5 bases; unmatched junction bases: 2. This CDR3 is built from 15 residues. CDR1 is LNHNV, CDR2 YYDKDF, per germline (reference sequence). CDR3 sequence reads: CATSRGTGDNSPLHF. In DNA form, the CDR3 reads TGTGCCACCAGCAGAGGCACAGGGGATAATTCACCCCTCCACTTT.

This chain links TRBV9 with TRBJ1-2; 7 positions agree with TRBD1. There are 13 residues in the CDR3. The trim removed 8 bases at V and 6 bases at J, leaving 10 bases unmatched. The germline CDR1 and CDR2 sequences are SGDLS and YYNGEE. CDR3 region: CARPPAGQHGYTF. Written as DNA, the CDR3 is TGTGCCAGACCGCCCGCGGGACAGCATGGCTACACCTTC.

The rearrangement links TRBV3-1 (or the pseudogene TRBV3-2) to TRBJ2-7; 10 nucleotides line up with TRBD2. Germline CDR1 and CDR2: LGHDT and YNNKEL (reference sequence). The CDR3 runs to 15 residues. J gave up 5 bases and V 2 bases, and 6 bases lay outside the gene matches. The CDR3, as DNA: TGTGCCAGCAGCCAAAGGGCTAGCGGGAGTCACGAGCAGTACTTC. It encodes CASSQRASGSHEQYF.

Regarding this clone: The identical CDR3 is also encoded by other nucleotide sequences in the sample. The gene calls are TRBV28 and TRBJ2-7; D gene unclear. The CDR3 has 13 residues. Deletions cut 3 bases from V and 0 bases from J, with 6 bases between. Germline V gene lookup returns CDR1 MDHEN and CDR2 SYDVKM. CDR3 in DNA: TGTGCCAGCAGTTTTCTGAGCTCCTACGAGCAGTACTTC. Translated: CASSFLSSYEQYF.

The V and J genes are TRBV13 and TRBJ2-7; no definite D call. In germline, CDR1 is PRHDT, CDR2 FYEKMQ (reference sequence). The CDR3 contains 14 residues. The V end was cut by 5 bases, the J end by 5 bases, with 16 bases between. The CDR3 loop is CASSPWVGSDEQYF. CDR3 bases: TGTGCCAGCAGCCCATGGGTTGGCAGCGACGAGCAGTACTTC.

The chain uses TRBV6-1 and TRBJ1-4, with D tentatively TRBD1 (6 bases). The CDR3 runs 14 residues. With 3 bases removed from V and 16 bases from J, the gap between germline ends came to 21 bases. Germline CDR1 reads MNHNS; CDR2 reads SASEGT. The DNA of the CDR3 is TGTGCCAGCAGTGAGGGGGCAGTAGCCAGGGAAAGGTTTTTT. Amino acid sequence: CASSEGAVARERFF.

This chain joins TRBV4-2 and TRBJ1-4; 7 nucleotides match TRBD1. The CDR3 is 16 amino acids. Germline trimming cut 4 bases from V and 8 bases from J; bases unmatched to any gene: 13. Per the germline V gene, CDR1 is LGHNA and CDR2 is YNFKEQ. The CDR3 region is CASSRAYDRVREKLFF. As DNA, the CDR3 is TGTGCCAGCAGCCGCGCATACGACAGGGTGCGGGAAAAACTGTTTTTT.

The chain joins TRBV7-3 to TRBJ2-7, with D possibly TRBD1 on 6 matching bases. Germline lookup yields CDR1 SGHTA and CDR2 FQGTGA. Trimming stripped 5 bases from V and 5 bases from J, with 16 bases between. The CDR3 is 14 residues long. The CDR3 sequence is CASSTTGYGNEQYF. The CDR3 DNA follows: TGTGCCAGCAGCACCACAGGGTACGGAAACGAGCAGTACTTC.

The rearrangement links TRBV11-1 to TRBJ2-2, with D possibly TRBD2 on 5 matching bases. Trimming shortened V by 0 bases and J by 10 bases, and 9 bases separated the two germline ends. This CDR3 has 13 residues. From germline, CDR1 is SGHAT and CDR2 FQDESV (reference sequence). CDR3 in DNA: TGTGCCAGCAGCTTAGCCCAAGGACTGGAGCTGTTTTTT. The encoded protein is CASSLAQGLELFF.

The DNA of the CDR3 is TGTGCCAGCAGGGACAGGGGGCAGGGCTATGGCTACACCTTC. Protein sequence: CASRDRGQGYGYTF. The gene calls are TRBV6-5 and TRBJ1-2, with 11 positions matching TRBD1. The J segment lost 4 bases and the V segment lost 6 bases, leaving 4 bases of the junction unmatched. This CDR3 contains 14 residues. CDR1 MNHEY and CDR2 SVGAGI come from the germline V gene.

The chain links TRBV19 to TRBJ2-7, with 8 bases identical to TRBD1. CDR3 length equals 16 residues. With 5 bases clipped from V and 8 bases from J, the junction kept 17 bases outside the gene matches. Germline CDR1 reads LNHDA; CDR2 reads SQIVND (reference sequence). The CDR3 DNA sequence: TGTGCCAGTAGTCCTCCCCCCGGGACAGGCTCAATTAAGCAGTACTTC. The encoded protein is CASSPPPGTGSIKQYF.

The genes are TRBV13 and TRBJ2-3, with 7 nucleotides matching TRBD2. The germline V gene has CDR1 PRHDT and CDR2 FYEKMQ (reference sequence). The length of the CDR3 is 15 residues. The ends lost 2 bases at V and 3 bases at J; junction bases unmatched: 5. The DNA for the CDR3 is TGTGCCAGCAGCTTACGCCGACTAGCTACAGATACGCAGTATTTT. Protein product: CASSLRRLATDTQYF.

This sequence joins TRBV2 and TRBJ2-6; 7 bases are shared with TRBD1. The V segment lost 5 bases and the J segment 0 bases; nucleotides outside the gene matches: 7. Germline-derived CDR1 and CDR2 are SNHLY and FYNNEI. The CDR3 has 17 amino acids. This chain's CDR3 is CASSRDRLSSGANVLTF. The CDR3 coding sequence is TGTGCCAGCAGTCGGGACAGATTATCCTCTGGGGCCAACGTCCTGACTTTC.

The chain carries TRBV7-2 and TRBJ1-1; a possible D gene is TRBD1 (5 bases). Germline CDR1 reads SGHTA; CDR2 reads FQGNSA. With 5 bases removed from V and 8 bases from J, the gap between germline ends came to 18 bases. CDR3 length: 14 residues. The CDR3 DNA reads TGTGCCAGCAGCCCCAGTTTCCTACAGGCGGAAGCTTTCTTT. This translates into CASSPSFLQAEAFF.

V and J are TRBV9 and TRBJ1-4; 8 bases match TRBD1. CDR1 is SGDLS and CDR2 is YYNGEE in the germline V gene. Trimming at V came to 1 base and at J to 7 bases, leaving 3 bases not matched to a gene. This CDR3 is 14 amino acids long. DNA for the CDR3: TGTGCCAGCAGCGTACAGGGGGCCCCTGAAAAACTGTTTTTT. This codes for CASSVQGAPEKLFF. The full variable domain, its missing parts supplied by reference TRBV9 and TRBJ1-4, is DSGVTQTPKHLITATGQRVTLRCSPRSGDLSVYWYQQSLDQGLQFLIQYYNGEERAKGNILERFSAQQFPDLHSELNLSSLELGDSALYFCASSVQGAPEKLFFGSGTQLSVL.